The T cell receptor (beta chain) under discussion was sequenced for a study of blood T cell repertoires in COVID-19 (dated by TCRdb to the early 2020s). General notes on the study: Samples covering the acute and convalescent phases of COVID-19 were provided by collaborators in the United States, Italy and Spain. The repertoires were made available in a free public database intended to serve as a resource for research on the immune response to SARS-CoV-2. Samples came from the ongoing ImmuneRACE study (first 160 participants) plus 1,254 subjects from 6 global collaborators. Deeply sampled blood TCRbeta repertoires from subjects exposed to, actively infected with, or recovered from COVID-19 were included in the dataset. Where available, HLA class I and class II types were obtained from metadata supplied by the sample provider rather than from assay-based typing. The prospective study material was composed of cDNA or gDNA derived from T cells, B-cell-depleted T cells, or PBMCs. A de-identified subject ID, COVID-19 status, age in years and sex were almost always included in the sample metadata. The full study reports these points: The quantity of clinical and demographic metadata differed by source and by participant and was supplied without curation.

The immunoSEQ Assay, a bias-controlled multiplex PCR, was used to amplify TCRbeta CDR3 regions from genomic DNA. The study's own analysis went as follows. Within the assay, amplification of reference gene primers was used to estimate how many nucleated cells each sample contained. To quantify the absolute abundance of each unique TCRbeta CDR3 rearrangement, sequence reads were collapsed and filtered. Productive Simpson clonality was computed per sample as the square root of Simpson's diversity index over productive rearrangements. TCRdb retrieved this table from immuneACCESS and kept in-frame rearrangements only. Not all clones are present; in checked studies, unresolved V genes account for under half, and no reason is known for the remainder. V and J calls and clone size are those listed in that table; D and trimming were worked out from the DNA. The sample records some 160,000 clones, around 87% of which are singletons. The ten largest clones capture about 2.5% of the sample.

Turning to this clone: Its antigen specificity is not known. No much larger clone is present one base from it, and per-base qualities are unavailable.

The CDR3 runs 14 residues from the cysteine to the phenylalanine. The CDR3 DNA has 42 bases and is translated from base 1. V lost 6 bases and J lost 2 bases, and the count of bases not matched to a germline gene is 6. CDR1 and CDR2 are drawn from the germline V gene: MNHEY, SVGAGI. One collaborating source in Seattle enrolled patients during active infection and followed them longitudinally through the course of disease. Collaborating institutions collected whole blood in K2EDTA tubes following their own protocols. Collaborator samples were shipped for TCRbeta analysis as frozen whole blood, isolated PBMCs, or DNA extracted from either sample type.

Source material: peripheral blood. The receptor was isolated from an elderly woman with COVID-19, enrolled during active disease. This sequence uses TRBV6-5 and TRBJ2-7, and TRBD1 aligns with 8 junction nucleotides. For the CDR3, the sequence is CASRRGTGPYEQYF. In nucleotides, the sequence is TGTGCCAGCAGGCGTGGGACAGGTCCCTACGAGCAGTACTTC.